Listed below are T cell receptor beta chains from one sample, sequenced in a study of blood T cells in healthy people across ages. MiXCR was run by TCRdb on the 5' RACE reads, yielding one entry per CDR3 protein. Of 540,000 or so distinct CDR3 sequences listed, approximately 25% are singletons. These same records also appear under a second study, on T cells of mothers and their children.

Sequenced material: blood. The source is a boy aged 10-17 years in good health. The CDR3 runs from the conserved cysteine through the conserved F or W. Only part of the rows carry a size: once, few, many, or a class if the clone is expanded.

j_call: TRBJ1-4
v_call: TRBV6-6
clone_size: few
cdr3_aa: CASSSGREGNEKLFF

j_call: TRBJ2-3
v_call: TRBV9
clone_size: many
cdr3_aa: CASSPAGSTDTQYF

j_call: TRBJ1-2
v_call: TRBV20-1
clone_size: few
cdr3_aa: CRAGESNYGYTF

j_call: TRBJ1-1
v_call: TRBV29-1
clone_size: NA
cdr3_aa: CSVEEVAAFF

j_call: TRBJ1-2
v_call: TRBV7-2
clone_size: NA
cdr3_aa: CASSPDPEYGYTF

j_call: NA
v_call: TRBV7-9
clone_size: NA
cdr3_aa: CASSLALGVKNEQFF

j_call: TRBJ2-6
v_call: TRBV23-1
clone_size: few
cdr3_aa: CASSLIGGRASGANVLTF

j_call: TRBJ2-7
v_call: TRBV28
clone_size: few
cdr3_aa: CASVGTAPYEQYF

j_call: TRBJ2-3
v_call: TRBV7-2
clone_size: NA
cdr3_aa: CASSFASGLTDTQYF

j_call: TRBJ2-2
v_call: TRBV5-5
clone_size: NA
cdr3_aa: CASNLDRALGGELFF

j_call: TRBJ1-3
v_call: TRBV7-2
clone_size: NA
cdr3_aa: CASSPPGANSGNTIYF

j_call: TRBJ2-5
v_call: TRBV20-1
clone_size: NA
cdr3_aa: CSAQVLAGWETQYF

j_call: NA
v_call: TRBV2
clone_size: few
cdr3_aa: CASSAGRSQETQYF

j_call: TRBJ2-2
v_call: TRBV20-1
clone_size: NA
cdr3_aa: CSARDLRGQGNTGELFF

j_call: TRBJ2-5
v_call: TRBV27
clone_size: few
cdr3_aa: CASSSDQETQYF

j_call: TRBJ2-1
v_call: TRBV7-7
clone_size: NA
cdr3_aa: CASSPRLDSDEQFF

j_call: TRBJ2-3
v_call: TRBV28
clone_size: NA
cdr3_aa: CASSLLKGLARDTDTQYF

j_call: TRBJ1-2
v_call: TRBV5-1
clone_size: few
cdr3_aa: CASSYAGGEDGYTF

j_call: TRBJ2-5
v_call: TRBV28
clone_size: few
cdr3_aa: CASTPGGLAGENQETQYF

j_call: NA
v_call: TRBV12-3/TRBV12-4
clone_size: NA
cdr3_aa: CASVSDKLTGGKSSYEQYF

j_call: TRBJ2-6
v_call: TRBV28
clone_size: once
cdr3_aa: CASNLGSSGANVLTF

j_call: NA
v_call: TRBV11-2
clone_size: few
cdr3_aa: CASSQLRGGPNPYEQYF

j_call: TRBJ2-1
v_call: TRBV6-2/TRBV6-3
clone_size: many
cdr3_aa: CASSYSRIYNEQFF

j_call: TRBJ2-7
v_call: TRBV5-6
clone_size: NA
cdr3_aa: CANRGRGGGYEQYF

j_call: TRBJ1-1
v_call: TRBV3-1
clone_size: NA
cdr3_aa: CASSQQGFGANTEAFF

j_call: TRBJ2-5
v_call: TRBV9
clone_size: many
cdr3_aa: CASSVAPGGGETQYF

j_call: TRBJ2-3
v_call: TRBV6-1
clone_size: many
cdr3_aa: CASSDLAGGPDTQYF

j_call: TRBJ2-2
v_call: TRBV11-2
clone_size: few
cdr3_aa: CATSGTNTGELFF

j_call: TRBJ2-1
v_call: TRBV29-1
clone_size: NA
cdr3_aa: CSVEGSGGLYNEQFF

j_call: TRBJ2-1
v_call: TRBV7-9
clone_size: many
cdr3_aa: CASSFQGLAGGNEQFF

j_call: TRBJ1-2
v_call: TRBV7-9
clone_size: NA
cdr3_aa: CASSLPRAYANYGYTF

j_call: TRBJ2-5
v_call: TRBV2
clone_size: NA
cdr3_aa: CATKGLAGGSETQYF

j_call: TRBJ1-2
v_call: TRBV28
clone_size: NA
cdr3_aa: CASSLRLGGTASDTF

j_call: TRBJ2-3
v_call: TRBV9
clone_size: NA
cdr3_aa: CASSVEGLPTDTQYF

j_call: TRBJ1-5
v_call: TRBV12-3/TRBV12-4
clone_size: NA
cdr3_aa: CASSFLDVGTYSNQPQHF

j_call: TRBJ2-5
v_call: TRBV25-1
clone_size: few
cdr3_aa: CASSDGGDPQETQYF

j_call: TRBJ2-2
v_call: TRBV7-2
clone_size: NA
cdr3_aa: CASSLGRGVNTGELFF

j_call: TRBJ1-2
v_call: TRBV28
clone_size: few
cdr3_aa: CASSQRPGGSYGYTF

j_call: TRBJ2-3
v_call: TRBV7-2
clone_size: NA
cdr3_aa: CASSLAGGFADTQYF

j_call: TRBJ1-4
v_call: TRBV7-9
clone_size: many
cdr3_aa: CASSLGGLGQARF

j_call: TRBJ2-6
v_call: TRBV7-2
clone_size: NA
cdr3_aa: CASNTQGTGANVLTF

j_call: TRBJ2-7
v_call: TRBV7-3
clone_size: few
cdr3_aa: CASSQDGSYEQYF

j_call: NA
v_call: TRBV3-1
clone_size: few
cdr3_aa: CASSQLSAVRDEQFF

j_call: TRBJ2-7
v_call: TRBV4-2
clone_size: many
cdr3_aa: CASSQFLADTEQYF

j_call: TRBJ2-7
v_call: TRBV14
clone_size: few
cdr3_aa: CASSQDFWGYEQYF

j_call: TRBJ1-2
v_call: TRBV30
clone_size: NA
cdr3_aa: CAWQGREDYGYTF

j_call: TRBJ1-1
v_call: TRBV20-1
clone_size: NA
cdr3_aa: CSASLDGDTEAFF

j_call: TRBJ2-1
v_call: TRBV20-1
clone_size: NA
cdr3_aa: CSAKLAGQHNEQFF

j_call: TRBJ1-1
v_call: TRBV6-6
clone_size: NA
cdr3_aa: CASSYGFRPNTEAFF

j_call: TRBJ2-1
v_call: TRBV7-2
clone_size: few
cdr3_aa: CASSSNRGPDPYNEQFF

j_call: TRBJ2-2
v_call: TRBV12-3/TRBV12-4
clone_size: few
cdr3_aa: CATKRGGSTGELFF

j_call: TRBJ1-2
v_call: TRBV25-1
clone_size: few
cdr3_aa: CASSEYGGYTF

j_call: TRBJ2-3
v_call: TRBV9
clone_size: NA
cdr3_aa: CASSAGEWGPDTQYF

j_call: TRBJ2-7
v_call: TRBV20-1
clone_size: few
cdr3_aa: CSARSYNTGYEQYF

j_call: TRBJ2-7
v_call: TRBV29-1
clone_size: few
cdr3_aa: CSVLSGGVYEQYF